These 32 T cell receptor beta chains were all obtained from the same sample, sequenced in a study of cytomegalovirus exposure and HLA in healthy donors. PCR used 60 Vbeta primers and 13 Jbeta primers. Sequencing was performed with immunoSEQ multiplex PCR; in TCRdb, only in-frame clones are kept and a portion is missing. Of under 200,000 clones listed, 82% are singletons. The specimen was PBMCs. These receptor sequences come from a male donor in good health and CMV-seronegative.

The chain couples TRBV6-6 to TRBJ2-1; D unresolved. CDR3 length: 12 amino acids. Germline CDR1 MNHNY, CDR2 SVGAGI (reference sequence). V was cut by 4 bases and J by 6 bases, with 7 bases left in between. The CDR3 spells CASSFLANEQFF. The CDR3 region has the DNA TGTGCCAGCAGTTTTTTGGCCAATGAGCAGTTCTTC.

This clone appeared a single time. The chain employs TRBV28 and TRBJ1-6, with 10 bases lining up with TRBD1. Germline CDR1 and CDR2: MDHEN and SYDVKM. After removal of 6 bases from V and 9 bases from J, the junction contained 8 bases not matched to a gene. This CDR3 has 15 residues. CDR3: CASSPGQGFGSPLHF. The CDR3 DNA reads as TGTGCCAGCAGCCCGGGACAGGGGTTTGGTTCACCCCTCCACTTT.

The CDR3 region is CASSVGRGAGDTQYF. The CDR3 coding sequence is TGTGCCAGCAGCGTAGGGAGGGGCGCAGGGGATACGCAGTATTTT. The chain recombines TRBV9 with TRBJ2-3; D possibly corresponds to TRBD2 (6 bases). Per germline, CDR1 SGDLS and CDR2 YYNGEE. This CDR3 is 15 amino acids long. Trimming removed 0 bases from V and 6 bases from J, with 14 bases in between.

The rearrangement links TRBV30 to TRBJ2-7, with 9 bases lining up with TRBD1. CDR3 length: 15 amino acids. After removal of 0 bases from V and 1 base from J, the junction contained 4 bases not matched to a gene. Germline assignment: CDR1 GTSNPN and CDR2 SVGIG (reference sequence). The CDR3 here is CAWSVGQGSSYEQYF. CDR3 coding DNA: TGTGCCTGGAGTGTGGGACAGGGATCATCCTACGAGCAGTACTTC.

V gene TRBV4-2 combines with J gene TRBJ1-2; D remains unclear. Germline CDR1 and CDR2: LGHNA and YNFKEQ. This CDR3 has 12 amino acids. The V and J ends lost 2 bases and 3 bases respectively, with 4 bases between them. In nucleotides, the CDR3 is TGTGCCAGCAGCCAATCCGACTATGGCTACACCTTC. Translation gives CASSQSDYGYTF.

The chain is built from TRBV5-1 and TRBJ2-5; 11 bases align to TRBD2. Per the germline V gene, CDR1 is SGHRS and CDR2 is YFSETQ. The V and J ends lost 4 bases and 5 bases, in that order; junction bases with no gene match: 7. There are 15 residues in the CDR3. The CDR3 reads CASSPTSGRGETQYF. The CDR3 region has the DNA TGCGCCAGCAGCCCCACTAGCGGGAGAGGGGAGACCCAGTACTTC.

The chain links TRBV7-9 to TRBJ2-7; D remains ambiguous. Germline CDR1 and CDR2: SEHNR and FQNEAQ (reference sequence). This CDR3 spans 18 amino acids. The V end lost 5 bases, the J end lost 0 bases, and 23 bases lay between the germline ends. CDR3: CASSLPPPLHGSSYEQYF. For the CDR3, the DNA is TGTGCCAGCAGCCTCCCTCCTCCTCTCCATGGCTCCTCCTACGAGCAGTACTTC.

The rearrangement joins TRBV29-1 to TRBJ2-1; 9 positions agree with TRBD1. V was pared by 2 bases and J by 2 bases, with 7 bases of the junction left unmatched. Germline CDR1 and CDR2: SQVTM and ANQGSEA. The CDR3 totals 16 residues. CDR3 residues: CSVETGTGLTYNEQFF. The CDR3 region has the DNA TGCAGCGTTGAAACCGGGACAGGGTTGACCTACAATGAGCAGTTCTTC.

The chain combines TRBV27 with TRBJ1-5; unclear D gene. Germline CDR1 is MNHEY and CDR2 is SMNVEV (reference sequence). V gave up 1 base and J gave up 5 bases, with 9 bases separating them. The CDR3 is made up of 14 amino acids. The DNA for the CDR3 is TGTGCCAGCAGTTTATTTTCCGGGGATCAGCCCCAGCATTTT. It codes for CASSLFSGDQPQHF.

This clone was seen once. V gene TRBV4-3 combines with J gene TRBJ1-5; a possible D gene is TRBD1 (5 bases). Per the germline V gene, CDR1 is LGHNA and CDR2 is YSLEER. The germline V and J ends were trimmed by 3 bases and 6 bases, with 12 bases remaining between them. This CDR3 comprises 14 residues. The CDR3 sequence: CASSHLGGSQPQHF. CDR3 in DNA: TGCGCCAGCAGCCACCTCGGGGGAAGTCAGCCCCAGCATTTT.

The rearrangement joins TRBV5-1 to TRBJ1-2; D is perhaps TRBD1 (6 bases). Trimming cost V 3 bases and J 3 bases, with 15 bases left between them. Germline V gene data show CDR1 as SGHRS and CDR2 as YFSETQ. This CDR3 contains 15 residues. The CDR3 loop reads CASSSPTGTHYGYTF. The CDR3, as DNA: TGCGCCAGCAGCTCCCCCACCGGGACACACTATGGCTACACCTTC. The complete variable domain, with remaining parts taken from reference TRBV5-1 and TRBJ1-2, reads KAGVTQTPRYLIKTRGQQVTLSCSPISGHRSVSWYQQTPGQGLQFLFEYFSETQRNKGNFPGRFSGRQFSNSRSEMNVSTLELGDSALYLCASSSPTGTHYGYTFGSGTRLTVV.

J is TRBJ1-5 and V is TRBV21-1; TRBD1 is the table's D call and was not checked against the DNA. TRBV21-1 is an annotated pseudogene. CDR3 length equals 19 residues. CDR3 nucleotides: TGTGCCAGCAGCAGGCCCTACCACAGGGGACGGCGGAGCAATCAGCCCCAGCATTTT. This translates into CASSRPYHRGRRSNQPQHF.

The CDR3: CASSLGSRQGNTGELFF. CDR3 DNA: TGTGCCAGCAGCTTAGGTAGTCGGCAGGGGAATACCGGGGAGCTGTTTTTT. The rearrangement links TRBV7-2 to TRBJ2-2, with TRBD1 as a possible D gene (6 bases). CDR1 and CDR2 (germline): SGHTA, FQGNSA. V gave up 1 base and J gave up 5 bases, with 17 bases separating them. This CDR3 region has 17 residues.

This clone was seen more than once but under ten times. This chain uses TRBV30 with TRBJ2-7, with 8 positions matching TRBD2. The ends lost 8 bases at V and 2 bases at J; junction bases unmatched: 11. This CDR3 is built from 14 residues. From germline, CDR1 is GTSNPN and CDR2 SVGIG (reference sequence). As DNA, the CDR3 is TGTGCCGTAGAACCCGGGACTAGGGCCTACGAGCAGTACTTC. Protein: CAVEPGTRAYEQYF. The full variable domain, in which reference TRBV30 and TRBJ2-7 provide the parts outside the CDR3, is SQTIHQWPATLVQPVGSPLSLECTVEGTSNPNLYWYRQAAGRGLQLLFYSVGIGQISSEVPQNLSASRPQDRQFILSSKKLLLSDSGFYLCAVEPGTRAYEQYFGPGTRLTVT.

The chain combines TRBV6-1 with TRBJ1-1, with TRBD1 as a possible D gene (5 bases). V dropped 2 bases and J dropped 1 base, with 23 bases sitting between them. The germline V gene has CDR1 MNHNS and CDR2 SASEGT. CDR3 size: 19 residues. This CDR3 reads CASSEPREGRVAGNTEAFF. CDR3 sequence (DNA): TGTGCCAGCAGTGAACCCAGGGAGGGCAGGGTAGCTGGGAACACTGAAGCTTTCTTT.

This clone occurred once. The gene calls are TRBV2 and TRBJ1-2; D perhaps matches TRBD1 (6 bases). The CDR3 extends over 12 amino acids. The V and J ends lost 2 bases and 10 bases respectively, with 11 bases between them. Germline CDR1 is SNHLY and CDR2 is FYNNEI. Written as DNA, the CDR3 is TGTGCCAGCAGTGAATGGGACAAACCCTACACCTTC. This translates into CASSEWDKPYTF.

The chain joins TRBV7-2 to TRBJ2-5, with D unresolved. The CDR3 covers 12 residues. Germline CDR1 SGHTA, CDR2 FQGNSA. V was cut by 0 bases and J by 5 bases, with 4 bases left in between. CDR3 nucleotides: TGTGCCAGCAGCTTAGCGCGGGAGACCCAGTACTTC. Protein: CASSLARETQYF.

V is TRBV18 and J is TRBJ2-7; 12 positions match TRBD2. CDR1 KGHSH and CDR2 LQKENI come from the germline V gene. The CDR3 is 13 residues long. Trimming removed 7 bases from V and 4 bases from J; junction bases left unmatched: 2. CDR3 nucleotides: TGTGCCAGCTACGGGACTAGCGGGTACGAGCAGTACTTC. This translates into CASYGTSGYEQYF. The variable domain in full, with the rest retrieved from reference TRBV18 and TRBJ2-7, is NAGVMQNPRHLVRRRGQEARLRCSPMKGHSHVYWYRQLPEEGLKFMVYLQKENIIDESGMPKERFSAEFPKEGPSILRIQQVVRGDSAAYFCASYGTSGYEQYFGPGTRLTVT.

The J gene is TRBJ2-7, the V gene TRBV27; 13 nucleotides match TRBD2. Germline V CDR1 and CDR2: MNHEY, SMNVEV (reference sequence). V lost 5 bases and J lost 4; bases outside the gene matches: 11. This CDR3 has 17 amino acids. CDR3 sequence: CASSVRAGLAGLYEQYF. CDR3 nucleotides: TGTGCCAGCAGTGTAAGAGCGGGACTAGCGGGACTTTACGAGCAGTACTTC.

V gene TRBV5-1 combines with J gene TRBJ2-7, with TRBD1 matching over 7 bases. CDR3 size: 15 residues. The V gene end was trimmed by 4 bases and the J gene end by 3 bases; junction bases not matched to a gene: 10. From germline, CDR1 is SGHRS and CDR2 YFSETQ. The CDR3 here is CASSPDRAGDYEQYF. The CDR3 DNA sequence: TGCGCCAGCAGCCCAGACAGGGCTGGTGACTACGAGCAGTACTTC.

The rearrangement joins TRBV6-5 to TRBJ1-5; tentative D call: TRBD1 (5 bases). The CDR3 loop spans 15 amino acids. CDR1 and CDR2 (germline): MNHEY, SVGAGI. Trimming left V 0 bases short and J 6 bases short, with 12 bases between. The CDR3 sequence is CASSYSIGGAQPQHF. CDR3 DNA: TGTGCCAGCAGTTACTCGATTGGAGGGGCTCAGCCCCAGCATTTT.

This clone was seen more than once but under ten times. The rearrangement joins TRBV4-1 to TRBJ1-2; no reliable D call. Trimming shortened V by 7 bases and J by 6 bases, and 12 bases separated the two germline ends. The CDR3 extends over 12 amino acids. Germline values: CDR1 MGHRA, CDR2 YSYEKL. CDR3 coding DNA: TGCGCCAGCACCGCCGGGAGGGATGGCTACACCTTC. Its protein is CASTAGRDGYTF.

This chain links TRBV18 with TRBJ1-1; TRBD1 aligns across 8 bases. CDR1 and CDR2 from the germline V gene are KGHSH and LQKENI. The CDR3 is 13 amino acids. The trim removed 6 bases at V and 0 bases at J, leaving 0 bases unmatched. CDR3 protein: CASSGQVNTEAFF. CDR3 DNA sequence: TGTGCCAGCTCGGGACAGGTGAACACTGAAGCTTTCTTT.

In regard to this clone: Other nucleotide sequences in the sample specify the same CDR3. V gene TRBV29-1 combines with J gene TRBJ1-1; 9 nucleotides agree with TRBD1. This CDR3 is 13 amino acids long. The ends lost 6 bases at V and 1 base at J; junction bases unmatched: 3. Germline V gives CDR1 SQVTM, CDR2 ANQGSEA. DNA for the CDR3: TGCAGCGTCCCGGGACAGGGGAACACTGAAGCTTTCTTT. This encodes CSVPGQGNTEAFF.

The chain carries TRBV5-5 and TRBJ1-4; D is possibly TRBD1 (6 bases). V gave up 4 bases and J gave up 8 bases, with 21 bases separating them. The CDR3 loop spans 16 amino acids. From germline, CDR1 is SGHKS and CDR2 YYEKEE (reference sequence). CDR3 nucleotides: TGTGCCAGCAGCCCTCGTAGATTGGGGGCCGGCGAAAAACTGTTTTTT. Translated: CASSPRRLGAGEKLFF.

This clone came up once. The V gene is TRBV9, the J gene TRBJ2-7; 8 bases agree with TRBD2. The CDR3 is 15 amino acids. Per the germline V gene, CDR1 is SGDLS and CDR2 is YYNGEE. V shed 3 bases, J shed 4 bases, and the junction held 9 bases outside the gene matches. The DNA for the CDR3 is TGTGCCAGCAGCGGGAGCGGGAGTGCCCCTTACGAGCAGTACTTC. Its protein product is CASSGSGSAPYEQYF.

A single count supports this clone. This chain uses TRBV7-3 with TRBJ2-2; 7 positions match TRBD1. V dropped 4 bases and J dropped 9; count of bases not matched to a gene: 11. The CDR3 is made up of 15 amino acids. Germline V gene lookup returns CDR1 SGHTA and CDR2 FQGTGA. The chain's CDR3 is CASSSDRDHPWELFF. CDR3 in DNA: TGTGCCAGCAGCTCAGACAGGGACCATCCGTGGGAGCTGTTTTTT.

The V gene is TRBV9, the J gene TRBJ2-5; TRBD2 aligns across 7 bases. The tail of the sequence fits TRBJ2-7 better, so the J call may be wrong. Per the germline V gene, CDR1 is SGDLS and CDR2 is YYNGEE. The CDR3 covers 15 residues. The CDR3 spells CASSVDPGGLHEQYF. CDR3 nucleotides: TGTGCCAGCAGCGTAGATCCGGGGGGTTTACACGAGCAGTACTTC.

The rearrangement joins TRBV5-4 to TRBJ2-7; 15 positions match TRBD2. The CDR3 runs to 16 residues. With V trimmed by 4 bases and J by 3 bases, 5 bases remained unmatched. From germline, CDR1 is SGHNT and CDR2 YYREEE (reference sequence). DNA for the CDR3: TGTGCCAGCAGCAAAGGACTAGCGGGAGGGAACTACGAGCAGTACTTC. It translates to CASSKGLAGGNYEQYF.

This chain links TRBV30 with TRBJ1-2; TRBD1 matches at 8 bases. V lost 1 base, J lost 4 bases, and 2 bases stayed unmatched. CDR1 and CDR2 (germline): GTSNPN, SVGIG (reference sequence). CDR3 length equals 13 residues. CDR3 in amino acids: CAWSAGGPYGYTF. The CDR3, as DNA: TGTGCCTGGAGTGCAGGGGGCCCCTATGGCTACACCTTC. The whole variable domain, filled in from reference TRBV30 and TRBJ1-2, reads SQTIHQWPATLVQPVGSPLSLECTVEGTSNPNLYWYRQAAGRGLQLLFYSVGIGQISSEVPQNLSASRPQDRQFILSSKKLLLSDSGFYLCAWSAGGPYGYTFGSGTRLTVV.

The genes are TRBV6-1 and TRBJ1-4, with TRBD1 matching 10 bases. J was trimmed by 0 bases and V by 4 bases; bases with no gene match: 11. The CDR3 runs to 19 residues. Looked up from germline, CDR1 is MNHNS and CDR2 is SASEGT. CDR3 residues: CASSVAGTGVSATNEKLFF. The CDR3 DNA is TGTGCCAGCAGTGTGGCGGGGACAGGGGTCTCTGCAACTAATGAAAAACTGTTTTTT.

V and J are TRBV19 and TRBJ2-1; TRBD2 is a possible D gene (5 bases). V gave up 4 bases and J gave up 9 bases, with 13 bases separating them. Germline-derived CDR1 and CDR2 are LNHDA and SQIVND (reference sequence). This CDR3 contains 13 residues. The DNA of the CDR3 is TGTGCCAGTAGTACCCTAAACGAGGGTGAGCAGTTCTTC. Its protein is CASSTLNEGEQFF.